This TCR beta chain was documented in a study of T cells expressing NK-cell markers. Study background: From sorted CD3+CD56+NKG2C+, CD3+CD56+NKG2C- and CD3+CD56-NKG2C+ T cells came the TCR beta repertoires. Sequenced donors, eight in total, included seven who were HCMV-seropositive and one who was seronegative. Study-level results: Where a handful of donors were concerned, these clonotypes also led the CD3+CD56-NKG2C+ fraction.

The cDNA for TCR beta came from 5'RACE template switching with UMIs. TCRdb reprocessed the 5' RACE reads and keeps a single row for each CDR3 protein, giving no DNA. The table gives about 430,000 distinct CDR3 sequences; the top ten clones make up over 1.1% of it. Comment on this clonotype: Its antigen is unidentified.

The length of the CDR3 is 16 residues. Germline-derived CDR1 and CDR2 are LGHDT and YNNKEL (reference sequence). This sequence was found in a woman in her 50s in good health. The specimen was blood T cells: a sorted CD56 or NKG2C T cell subset, CD4+ or CD8+ T cells, or bulk PBMC T cells (not recorded which). The rearrangement links TRBV3-1 to TRBJ2-5; TCRdb's D call, TRBD2, is unchecked because there is no DNA. CDR3 protein: CASSQGWREDQETQYF.